This record concerns one TCR beta chain sequence. This clonotype was recorded at least ten times. Its antigen remains undetermined. Base-call qualities are not available, and no considerably larger clone is one nucleotide away. From the germline V gene, CDR1 is MDHEN and CDR2 is SYDVKM. The CDR3 measures 10 amino acids from cysteine to phenylalanine. The sequence is cut down to CDR3 DNA, 30 bases in frame from base 1. V is shortened by 8 bases, J by 3 bases, and the region joining them spans 5 bases. These data are taken from a study of T cells in Graves' hyperthyroidism and ophthalmopathy (dated by TCRdb to about 2019). About the study as a whole: Peripheral blood samples were taken at the time of initial diagnosis, prior to any treatment. Prospective prediction of ophthalmopathy was tested in an independent validation cohort consisting of roughly 20 hyperthyroidism patients and 15 to 17 patients who later progressed to ophthalmopathy. The approximately 95 discovery patients were divided at random into training and test sets in a 7:3 ratio. In addition, the study compared T-cell repertoires in thyroid tissue and in blood from six Graves' hyperthyroidism patients. The paper describes TCR Vbeta CDR3 sequencing of 135 peripheral blood samples, made up of approximately 40 ophthalmopathy patients, some 80 hyperthyroidism patients and approximately 17 progressor patients. Following sampling, methimazole starting at 30 mg daily was given to hyperthyroidism patients, and high-dose intravenous methylprednisolone was given to ophthalmopathy patients. To identify TCR V-J signatures that set the groups apart, the researchers used a discovery cohort of 100 patients, made up of under 45 with Graves' ophthalmopathy and 57 with stable Graves' hyperthyroidism.

Amplification of TCR beta CDR3 regions was carried out from RNA transcripts. The first round of RT-PCR for the TCR CDR3 was performed with the HTBI primer set and the Qiagen OneStep RT-PCR kit. Libraries were constructed in a second round of multiplex PCR, after which size selection and purification were carried out. Paired-end sequencing of the libraries was performed with 100 bp reads on an Illumina HiSeq2000. Per the original workflow: SOAPnuke was used to process the raw data, removing reads that contained adapters or uncalled bases, had a mean Phred below 15, or lacked an exact match to the constant primer or identifier. High-quality paired reads were merged with COPE v1.2.5, and unique nucleotide sequences were defined as clonotypes. MiTCR v1.1 was used to align the clonotypes against IMGT TRBV, TRBD and TRBJ reference segments. The analysis included only V-J combinations with a frequency above 0.0001, which together covered roughly 99% of the repertoires. A TCS score was defined as the ratio between F50 (clonal expansion) and ExV (chaos), using BLOSUM62-based TCRdist between CDR3 peptides within each V-J. Welch's t-statistics and random forest reduced 514 V-J features to about 13, which were used in a naive Bayes classifier (R e1071). Clones were called with MiXCR by TCRdb after fastp trimmed the public reads at Q25, and only in-frame beta chains were retained. Identical CDR3 protein sequences are pooled into one entry, listed with their most common genes and DNA. The V and J calls shown here were made by TCRdb, not taken from the authors' results. The table for this sample lists approximately 600,000 distinct CDR3 sequences; 20% to 25% of them were counted only once. Approximately 30% of the sample rests with the top ten.

Ophthalmopathy patients had moderately to severely active disease, Clinical Activity Score of at least 3, NOSPECS grade of at least 4, and duration under 3 months. Patients with uncontrolled infections, other autoimmune diseases, pregnancy or lactation were excluded. Diagnoses were established on the basis of clinical symptoms, serum thyroxine and TRAb, thyroid ultrasound, and orbital computed tomography. Ficoll-Paque density gradient centrifugation was used to isolate PBMCs from 9.5 to 10 ml of fresh peripheral blood. Trizol reagent was used to extract total RNA, and RNA quality was then checked on an Agilent 2100 Bioanalyzer. General conclusions and limits of the study: Sample size was not statistically predetermined, and investigators were not blinded to group allocation. A 13 V-J signature model separated ophthalmopathy from stable hyperthyroidism, with over 85% sensitivity and 81.08% specificity in cross-validation and 80%/75% in testing. In validation, progression to ophthalmopathy was predicted by the model with roughly 69% sensitivity and under 85% specificity, a median of approximately 6.5 months before onset. Blood samples also contained most of the expanded thyroid clonotypes (frequency above 0.001), which suggests that blood repertoires may reflect thyroid immune responses.

The clonotype originates from a man aged 25-45 years with Graves' ophthalmopathy. The sequence is built from TRBV28 and TRBJ2-7; the D gene is not confidently resolved. Sequences were obtained from blood. The CDR3 protein sequence reads: CASAFYEQYF. The DNA sequence reads TGTGCCAGCGCCTTCTACGAGCAGTACTTC.